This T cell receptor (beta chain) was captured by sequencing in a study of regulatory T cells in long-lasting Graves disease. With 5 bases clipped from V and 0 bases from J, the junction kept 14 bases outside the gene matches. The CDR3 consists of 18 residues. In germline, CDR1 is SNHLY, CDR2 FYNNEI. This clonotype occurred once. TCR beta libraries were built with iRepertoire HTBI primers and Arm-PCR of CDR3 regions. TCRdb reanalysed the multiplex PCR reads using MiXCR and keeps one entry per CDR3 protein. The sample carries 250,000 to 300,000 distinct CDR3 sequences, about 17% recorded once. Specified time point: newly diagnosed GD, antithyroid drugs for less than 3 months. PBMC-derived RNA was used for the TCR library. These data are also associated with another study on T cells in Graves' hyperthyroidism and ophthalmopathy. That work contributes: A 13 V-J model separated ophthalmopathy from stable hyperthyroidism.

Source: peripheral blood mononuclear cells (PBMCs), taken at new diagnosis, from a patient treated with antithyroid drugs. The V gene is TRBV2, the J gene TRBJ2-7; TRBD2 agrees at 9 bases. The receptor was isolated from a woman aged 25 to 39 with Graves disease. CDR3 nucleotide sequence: TGTGCCAGCAGTTATCATCTAGCGGGATCAACCAGCTCCTACGAGCAGTACTTC. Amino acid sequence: CASSYHLAGSTSSYEQYF.